A single sample gave rise to the 21 T cell receptor beta chains below, sequenced in a study of blood T cell repertoires in COVID-19 (dated by TCRdb to 2019 to 2021). The library was produced with the immunoSEQ multiplex PCR assay. Entries here come from immuneACCESS through TCRdb and include only in-frame sequences with V and J called. Some clones fail to appear in such tables; in the studies checked, an unresolved V gene covers under half of the shortfall, and the cause of the remainder is unknown. For this sample there are about 210,000 clones; around 86% appear just once. The ten largest clones take up around 9% of the sample. The sample taken for sequencing was PBMCs or T cells enriched from blood (not recorded which). These receptors came from a woman aged 45-59 years with acute COVID-19.

The chain links TRBV19 to TRBJ2-1, with D maybe TRBD1 (7 bases). Trimming left V 4 bases short and J 4 bases short, with 17 bases between. The CDR3 runs 16 residues. Germline lookup yields CDR1 LNHDA and CDR2 SQIVND (reference sequence). The CDR3 DNA reads as TGTGCCAGTAGTAGGTACTCAGGGGGAGGATACAATGAGCAGTTCTTC. This gives the protein CASSRYSGGGYNEQFF.

This clone was detected once. The J gene is TRBJ2-1, the V gene TRBV15; D may be TRBD2 (7 bases). Trimming pared 6 bases from V and 6 bases from J, leaving 21 bases between. Germline CDR1 LNHNV, CDR2 YYDKDF (reference sequence). CDR3 length equals 16 residues. This CDR3 is CATRGGGGPFPNEQFF. In DNA, the CDR3 is TGTGCCACCAGGGGGGGCGGGGGCCCCTTCCCCAATGAGCAGTTCTTC.

This clone showed up just a few times. The CDR3 sequence is CASSSEPWTSGRGDGQYF. In DNA, the CDR3 is TGTGCCAGCAGTTCAGAACCCTGGACTAGCGGGAGGGGGGACGGGCAGTACTTC. The chain carries TRBV27 and TRBJ2-7, with TRBD2 matching 15 bases. V lost 4 bases and J lost 9; bases outside the gene matches: 16. The germline V gene encodes CDR1 MNHEY and CDR2 SMNVEV (reference sequence). The CDR3 spans 18 residues.

The V call is TRBV28, the J call TRBJ1-2; 8 bases agree with TRBD1. Germline assignment: CDR1 MDHEN and CDR2 SYDVKM. Trimming cost V 5 bases and J 7 bases; bases outside gene matches: 9. The CDR3 length is 14 residues. CDR3 DNA: TGTGCCAGCAGTCCTGACGGACAGGGCCGTGGCTACACCTTC. This sequence encodes CASSPDGQGRGYTF.

The rearrangement uses TRBV18 and TRBJ1-3; 9 nucleotides agree with TRBD1. The V gene's germline CDR1 is KGHSH and CDR2 LQKENI. The CDR3 has 16 residues. The V segment lost 5 bases and the J segment 1 base; nucleotides outside the gene matches: 6. For the CDR3, the DNA is TGTGCCAGCTCAATAACAGGGGGCAGATCTGGAAACACCATATATTTT. Protein sequence: CASSITGGRSGNTIYF.

The chain is built from TRBV10-3 and TRBJ2-7, with no clear D. Trimming shortened V by 2 bases and J by 0 bases, and 5 bases separated the two germline ends. The CDR3 is 13 amino acids. Germline lookup yields CDR1 ENHRY and CDR2 SYGVKD. The CDR3 reads CAISEPNSYEQYF. For the CDR3, the DNA is TGTGCCATCAGTGAGCCCAACTCCTACGAGCAGTACTTC.

This chain joins TRBV28 and TRBJ1-4; D is ambiguous. The CDR3 is 11 amino acids. Germline loops: CDR1 MDHEN, CDR2 SYDVKM. Between the trimmed V and J ends, which lost 3 bases and 7 bases, there was a span of 3 bases. The DNA for the CDR3 is TGTGCCAGCAGTTTCTTTGAAAAACTGTTTTTT. Its protein is CASSFFEKLFF.

This chain connects TRBV12-3 or TRBV12-4 to TRBJ2-7, with a tentative D call TRBD2 (5 bases). Trimming removed 3 bases from V and 3 bases from J, with 9 bases in between. This CDR3 is 13 amino acids long. The CDR3 region has the DNA TGTGCCAGCAGTTTCGGGGAATACTACGAGCAGTACTTC. Translated: CASSFGEYYEQYF.

The J gene is TRBJ1-2, the V gene TRBV29-1; D not resolved. The CDR3 has 12 residues. Trimming left V 3 bases short and J 6 bases short, with 11 bases between. Germline loops: CDR1 SQVTM, CDR2 ANQGSEA. CDR3 nucleotide sequence: TGCAGCGTTGAGGGCCCCATTAATGGCTACACCTTC. It encodes CSVEGPINGYTF.

This chain joins TRBV4-1 and TRBJ2-6; perhaps TRBD1 as D (6 bases). CDR1 is MGHRA and CDR2 is YSYEKL in the germline V gene. V dropped 2 bases and J dropped 0 bases, with 26 bases sitting between them. The CDR3 is 22 amino acids. The CDR3, as DNA: TGCGCCAGCAGCCAACATCCCCCAAATTTATACAGGGAAGACTCTGGGGCCAACGTCCTGACTTTC. It yields the protein CASSQHPPNLYREDSGANVLTF.

The gene calls are TRBV7-9 and TRBJ2-5; possibly TRBD2 for D (5 bases). CDR3 length: 13 amino acids. V was shortened by 5 bases and J by 7 bases, with 14 bases between the two germline ends. Germline CDR1 is SEHNR and CDR2 is FQNEAQ (reference sequence). The CDR3 DNA sequence: TGTGCCAGCAGCCAATCCGCGGGTTCGACCCAGTACTTC. Protein sequence: CASSQSAGSTQYF.

This rearrangement joins TRBV4-3 to TRBJ1-2; D not certain. The CDR3 spans 17 residues. Germline V CDR1 and CDR2: LGHNA, YSLEER. The germline V and J ends were trimmed by 1 base and 5 bases, with 20 bases remaining between them. CDR3 protein: CASSQAPTDRSGYGYTF. DNA for the CDR3: TGCGCCAGCAGCCAAGCCCCGACTGATAGATCCGGTTATGGCTACACCTTC.

V is TRBV6-6 and J is TRBJ2-7; possible D gene TRBD1, 6 bases. The V and J ends lost 6 bases and 3 bases respectively, with 18 bases between them. CDR3 length equals 15 residues. Germline V CDR1 and CDR2: MNHNY, SVGAGI (reference sequence). The CDR3 protein is CASSDGPTGGYEQYF. The CDR3 DNA follows: TGTGCCAGCAGCGACGGACCGACAGGAGGCTACGAGCAGTACTTC.

As concerns this clone: Other DNA variants within this sample encode the same CDR3. This rearrangement joins TRBV7-3 to TRBJ2-5; D possibly corresponds to TRBD1 (6 bases). V was pared by 5 bases and J by 2 bases, with 9 bases between. CDR1 is SGHTA and CDR2 is FQGTGA in the germline V gene. The CDR3 runs 13 residues. The CDR3 is CASSSQGQETQYF. Written as DNA, the CDR3 is TGTGCCAGCAGCAGCCAGGGGCAAGAGACCCAGTACTTC.

V gene TRBV7-9 combines with J gene TRBJ2-7, with 11 bases identical to TRBD1. Per the germline V gene, CDR1 is SEHNR and CDR2 is FQNEAQ (reference sequence). V lost 3 bases and J lost 7; bases outside the gene matches: 8. This CDR3 has 15 residues. CDR3 region: CASSFRTGGLNEQYF. The CDR3 DNA sequence: TGTGCCAGCAGCTTCCGGACAGGGGGCTTAAATGAGCAGTACTTC.

This chain uses TRBV10-2 with TRBJ2-7, with 7 bases identical to TRBD2. Germline V gene sequence: CDR1 WSHSY, CDR2 SAAADI. V was clipped by 7 bases and J by 7 bases; unmatched bases: 10. The CDR3 runs to 13 residues. CDR3 DNA: TGCGCCAGCACCCAGGCGGGGGTGGGGGAGCAGTACTTC. Translated, it gives CASTQAGVGEQYF.

The CDR3 DNA sequence: TGTGCCACTAGCGTGGGCTACAATGAGCAGTTCTTC. This sequence encodes CATSVGYNEQFF. V is TRBV24-1 and J is TRBJ2-1, with a tentative D call TRBD2 (5 bases). CDR1 is KGHDR and CDR2 is SFDVKD in the germline V gene. The CDR3 contains 12 residues. Between the trimmed V and J ends, which lost 10 bases and 3 bases, there was a span of 9 bases.

The CDR3 coding sequence is TGTGCCAGTAGTAGAGGGACATTAGGTCAAAGGCAGTTCTTC. Residues: CASSRGTLGQRQFF. This sequence joins TRBV19 and TRBJ2-1; tentatively, D is TRBD1 (6 bases). This CDR3 contains 14 residues. Per germline, CDR1 LNHDA and CDR2 SQIVND (reference sequence). V lost 4 bases and J lost 12, with 19 bases in between.

The V call is TRBV7-9, the J call TRBJ2-1; tentative D call: TRBD2 (6 bases). CDR3 length: 12 residues. Germline V gene data show CDR1 as SEHNR and CDR2 as FQNEAQ (reference sequence). The V and J ends lost 3 bases and 8 bases respectively, with 8 bases between them. DNA for the CDR3: TGTGCCAGCAGCTTGGGCGGGGATGAGCAGTTCTTC. It specifies CASSLGGDEQFF.

This clone appeared once. The chain links TRBV7-2 to TRBJ2-3; D is unclear. Germline V lookup: CDR1 SGHTA, CDR2 FQGNSA. The CDR3 consists of 15 residues. V was shortened by 1 base and J by 6 bases, with 14 bases between the two germline ends. CDR3 nucleotide sequence: TGTGCCAGCAGCTTAGTGGGCCCCTCCCCCGATACGCAGTATTTT. It yields the protein CASSLVGPSPDTQYF.

The chain recombines TRBV2 with TRBJ2-1; possible D gene TRBD2, 7 bases. CDR1 and CDR2 (germline): SNHLY, FYNNEI. V gave up 4 bases and J gave up 4 bases, with 11 bases separating them. This CDR3 has 14 amino acids. CDR3 in amino acids: CASSGGGRYNEQFF. Written as DNA, the CDR3 is TGTGCCAGCAGTGGGGGGGGCCGGTACAATGAGCAGTTCTTC. Together with reference TRBV2 and TRBJ2-1, the CDR3 gives the full variable domain: EPEVTQTPSHQVTQMGQEVILRCVPISNHLYFYWYRQILGQKVEFLVSFYNNEISEKSEIFDDQFSVERPDGSNFTLKIRSTKLEDSAMYFCASSGGGRYNEQFFGPGTRLTVL.